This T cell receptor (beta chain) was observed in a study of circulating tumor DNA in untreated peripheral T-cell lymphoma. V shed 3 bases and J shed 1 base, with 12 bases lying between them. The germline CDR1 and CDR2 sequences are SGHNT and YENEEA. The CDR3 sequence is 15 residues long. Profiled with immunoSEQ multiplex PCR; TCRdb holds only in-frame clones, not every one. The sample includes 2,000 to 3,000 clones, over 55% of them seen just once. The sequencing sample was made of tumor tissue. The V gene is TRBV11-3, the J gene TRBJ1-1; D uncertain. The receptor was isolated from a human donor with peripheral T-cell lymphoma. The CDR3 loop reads CASSLDGPPNTEAFF. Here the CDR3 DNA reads TGTGCCAGCAGCTTGGATGGCCCTCCGAACACTGAAGCTTTCTTT. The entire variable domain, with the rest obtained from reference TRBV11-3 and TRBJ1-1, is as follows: EAGVVQSPRYKIIEKKQPVAFWCNPISGHNTLYWYLQNLGQGPELLIRYENEEAVDDSQLPKDRFSAERLKGVDSTLKIQPAELGDSAVYLCASSLDGPPNTEAFFGQGTRLTVV.